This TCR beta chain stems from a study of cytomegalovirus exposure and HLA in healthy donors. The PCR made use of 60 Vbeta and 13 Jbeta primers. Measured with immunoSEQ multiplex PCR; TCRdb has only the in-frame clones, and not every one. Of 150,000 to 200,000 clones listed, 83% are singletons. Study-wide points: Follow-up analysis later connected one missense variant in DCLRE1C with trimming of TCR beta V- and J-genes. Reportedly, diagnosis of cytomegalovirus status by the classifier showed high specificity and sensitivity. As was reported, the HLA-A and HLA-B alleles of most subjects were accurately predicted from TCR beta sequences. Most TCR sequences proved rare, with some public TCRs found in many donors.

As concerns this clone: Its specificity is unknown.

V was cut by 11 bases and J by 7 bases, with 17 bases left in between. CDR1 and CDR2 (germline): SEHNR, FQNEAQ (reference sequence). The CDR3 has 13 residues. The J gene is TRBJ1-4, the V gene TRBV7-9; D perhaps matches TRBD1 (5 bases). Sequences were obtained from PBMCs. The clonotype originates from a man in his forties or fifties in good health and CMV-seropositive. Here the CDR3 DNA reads TGTGCCTCCCAGGGCCGGGGGGGTGAAAAACTGTTTTTT. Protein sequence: CASQGRGGEKLFF.